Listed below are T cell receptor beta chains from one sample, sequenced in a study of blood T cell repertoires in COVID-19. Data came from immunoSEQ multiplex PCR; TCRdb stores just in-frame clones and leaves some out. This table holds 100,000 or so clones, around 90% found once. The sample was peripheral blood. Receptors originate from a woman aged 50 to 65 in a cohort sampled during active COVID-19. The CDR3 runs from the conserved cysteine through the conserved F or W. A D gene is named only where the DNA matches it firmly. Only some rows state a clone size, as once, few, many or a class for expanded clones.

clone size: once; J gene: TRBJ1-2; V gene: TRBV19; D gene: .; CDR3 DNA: TGTGCCAGTAAAGCTACGGAGGGCGTTGGCTACACCTTC; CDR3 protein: CASKATEGVGYTF
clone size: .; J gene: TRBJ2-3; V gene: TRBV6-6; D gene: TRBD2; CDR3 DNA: TGTGCCAGCAGTCCCCCCGGGAGGTGGAGCCGCACAGATACGCAGTATTTT; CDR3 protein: CASSPPGRWSRTDTQYF
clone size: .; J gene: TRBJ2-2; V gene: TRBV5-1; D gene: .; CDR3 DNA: TGCGCCAGCAGCTTGGACAGGGCGTACACCGGGGAGCTGTTTTTT; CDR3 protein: CASSLDRAYTGELFF
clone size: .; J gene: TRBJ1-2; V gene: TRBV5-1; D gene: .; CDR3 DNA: TGCGCCAGCAGCCGGGCGGGCGCGAACTATGGCTACACCTTC; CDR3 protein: CASSRAGANYGYTF
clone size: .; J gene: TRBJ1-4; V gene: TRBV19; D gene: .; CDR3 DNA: TGTGCCAGTACTCCACGTAGTGCGGAAAATGAAAAACTGTTTTTT; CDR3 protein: CASTPRSAENEKLFF
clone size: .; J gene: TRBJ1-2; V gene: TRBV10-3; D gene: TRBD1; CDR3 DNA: TGTGCCATCAGTGATGGGACAGGGTTTTATGGCTACACCTTC; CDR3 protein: CAISDGTGFYGYTF
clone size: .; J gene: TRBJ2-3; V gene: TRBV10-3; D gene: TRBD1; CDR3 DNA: TGTGCCATTACAGACAGGGTACAAGATACGCAGTATTTT; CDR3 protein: CAITDRVQDTQYF
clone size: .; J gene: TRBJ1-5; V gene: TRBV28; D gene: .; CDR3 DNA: TGTGCCAGCAGTTTCGGGGGAAAGGGTCAGCCCCAGCATTTT; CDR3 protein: CASSFGGKGQPQHF
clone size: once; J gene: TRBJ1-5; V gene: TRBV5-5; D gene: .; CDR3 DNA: TGTGCCAGCAGCTTGGAACCTAAAAATCAGCCCCAGCATTTT; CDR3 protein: CASSLEPKNQPQHF
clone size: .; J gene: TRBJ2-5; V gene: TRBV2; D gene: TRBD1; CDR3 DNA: TGTGCCAGCCGGGACAGAGTAGAGACCCAGTACTTC; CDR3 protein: CASRDRVETQYF
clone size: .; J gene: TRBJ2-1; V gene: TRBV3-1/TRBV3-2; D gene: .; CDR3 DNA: TGTGCCAGCAGCCAAGATTTGGGGCATGAGCAGTTCTTC; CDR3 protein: CASSQDLGHEQFF
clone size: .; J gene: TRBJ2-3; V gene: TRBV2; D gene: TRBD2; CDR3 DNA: TGTGCCAGCAGCGGGACTAGCGGGGGGGGAATAGATACGCAGTATTTT; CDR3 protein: CASSGTSGGGIDTQYF
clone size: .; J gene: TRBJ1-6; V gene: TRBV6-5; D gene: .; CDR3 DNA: TGTGCCAGCAGCAATAATTCACCCCTCCACTTT; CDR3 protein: CASSNNSPLHF
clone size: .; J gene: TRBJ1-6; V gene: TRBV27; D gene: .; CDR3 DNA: TGTGCCAGCAGTTCGGCATTACAGGGTTTCAATTCACCCCTCCACTTT; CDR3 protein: CASSSALQGFNSPLHF
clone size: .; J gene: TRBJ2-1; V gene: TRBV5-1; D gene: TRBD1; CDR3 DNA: TGCGCCAGCAGCTTGGGGGACAGAGTCAATGAGCAGTTCTTC; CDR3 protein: CASSLGDRVNEQFF
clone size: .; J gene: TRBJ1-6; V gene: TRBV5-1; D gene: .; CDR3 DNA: TGCGCCAGCAGCTTTAACGGGGAGTCACCCCTCCACTTT; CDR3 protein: CASSFNGESPLHF
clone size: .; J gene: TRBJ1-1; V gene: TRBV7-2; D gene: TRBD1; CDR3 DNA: TGTGCCAGCAGCTTCGGACAGGGGGATGAAGCTTTCTTT; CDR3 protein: CASSFGQGDEAFF
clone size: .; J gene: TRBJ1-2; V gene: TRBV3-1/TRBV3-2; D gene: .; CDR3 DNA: TGTGCCAGCAGCCAACTGGCAGGCGTGGCCGGCTACACCTTC; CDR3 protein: CASSQLAGVAGYTF
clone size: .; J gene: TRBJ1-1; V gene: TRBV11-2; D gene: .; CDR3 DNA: TGTGCCAGCAGCTTAGGTTCACCCGTGAGGGTTAACACTGAAGCTTTCTTT; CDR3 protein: CASSLGSPVRVNTEAFF
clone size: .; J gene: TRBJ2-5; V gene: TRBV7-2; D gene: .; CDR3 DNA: TGTGCCAGCAGCTTCGGACAGCAAGAGACCCAGTACTTC; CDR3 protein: CASSFGQQETQYF
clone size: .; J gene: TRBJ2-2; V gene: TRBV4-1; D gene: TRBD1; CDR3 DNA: TGCGCCAGCAGCCAAGACAGGGGGCTGGTGAACACCGGGGAGCTGTTTTTT; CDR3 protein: CASSQDRGLVNTGELFF
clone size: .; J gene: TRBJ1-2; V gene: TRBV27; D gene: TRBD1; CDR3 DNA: TGTGCCAGCAGTCCCTGGACAGGGGAGGGGTACACCTTC; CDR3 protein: CASSPWTGEGYTF
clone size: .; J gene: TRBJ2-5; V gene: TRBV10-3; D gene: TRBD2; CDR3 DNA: TGTGCCATCAAAGACGGACTAGCGGGAGAGACCCAGTACTTC; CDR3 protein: CAIKDGLAGETQYF
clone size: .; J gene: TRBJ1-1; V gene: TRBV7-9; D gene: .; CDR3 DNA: TGTGCCAGCAGCGAGGTGGGAGGGGGGAACACTGAAGCTTTCTTT; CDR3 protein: CASSEVGGGNTEAFF
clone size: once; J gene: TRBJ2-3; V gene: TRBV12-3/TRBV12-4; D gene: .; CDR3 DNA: TGTGCCAGCAGGCGATACACAGATACGCAGTATTTT; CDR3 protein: CASRRYTDTQYF
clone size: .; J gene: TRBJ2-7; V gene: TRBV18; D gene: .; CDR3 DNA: TGTGCCAGCTCACCGGGGCTAAAGTACGAGCAGTACTTC; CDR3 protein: CASSPGLKYEQYF
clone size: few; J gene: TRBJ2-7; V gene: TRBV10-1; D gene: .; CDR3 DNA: TGCGCCAGCAGTGACGGTTCGGGTTCTCGGCCCTACGAGCAGTACTTC; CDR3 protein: CASSDGSGSRPYEQYF
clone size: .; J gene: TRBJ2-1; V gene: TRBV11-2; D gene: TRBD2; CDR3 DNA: TGTGCCAGCAGCTCACCCCGGGGGGGCGGACAGTTCTTC; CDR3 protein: CASSSPRGGGQFF
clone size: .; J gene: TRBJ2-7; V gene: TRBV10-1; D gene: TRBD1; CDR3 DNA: TGCGCCAGCTCAAAGGGACAGTCCTACGAGCAGTACTTC; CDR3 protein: CASSKGQSYEQYF
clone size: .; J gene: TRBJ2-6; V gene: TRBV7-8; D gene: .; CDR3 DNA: TGTGCCAGCAGCTTAATGGGCAGCCTCTCTGGGGCCAACGTCCTGACTTTC; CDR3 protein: CASSLMGSLSGANVLTF
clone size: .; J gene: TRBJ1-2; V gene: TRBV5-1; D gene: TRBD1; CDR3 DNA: TGCGCCAGCAGCTTGGTGGGACAGGACTATGGCTACACCTTC; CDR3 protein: CASSLVGQDYGYTF
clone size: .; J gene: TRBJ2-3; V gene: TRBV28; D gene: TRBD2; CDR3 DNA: TGTGCCAGCGCTTCGGCTAGCGGGAGTACAGATACGCAGTATTTT; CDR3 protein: CASASASGSTDTQYF
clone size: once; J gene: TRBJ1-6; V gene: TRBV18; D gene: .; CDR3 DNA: TGTGCCAGCTCGCCGCGGACAGTGTCCTATAATTCACCCCTCCACTTT; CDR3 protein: CASSPRTVSYNSPLHF
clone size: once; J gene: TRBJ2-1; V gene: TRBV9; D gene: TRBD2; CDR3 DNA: TGTGCCAGCAGCGAAACTAGCGTTTACAATGAGCAGTTCTTC; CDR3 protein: CASSETSVYNEQFF